These 26 T cell receptor beta chains were all obtained from the same sample, sequenced in a study of T cells in Graves' hyperthyroidism and ophthalmopathy. The CDR3 regions of TCR beta were amplified from RNA transcripts. The TCR CDR3 was amplified in a first-round RT-PCR using the HTBI primer set. TCRdb reprocessed the multiplex PCR reads via MiXCR and lists one record per CDR3 protein. The data hold roughly 580,000 distinct CDR3 sequences, with around 42% observed a single time. Sequenced sample: peripheral blood or thyroid tissue (not recorded which). The origin of the receptors is a woman aged 18-29 years with Graves' hyperthyroidism.

The V and J genes are TRBV6-5 and TRBJ2-7; D remains unclear. The germline V gene encodes CDR1 MNHEY and CDR2 SVGAGI. The CDR3 length is 13 residues. Trimming pared 0 bases from V and 3 bases from J, leaving 6 bases between. The CDR3 loop reads CASSYSMYYEQYF. The CDR3 coding sequence is TGTGCCAGCAGTTACTCTATGTACTACGAGCAGTACTTC.

This chain joins TRBV9 and TRBJ2-7; D is unresolved. CDR1 is SGDLS and CDR2 is YYNGEE in the germline V gene. V was pared by 3 bases and J by 2 bases, with 9 bases between. This CDR3 comprises 13 residues. CDR3 protein: CASSGTSTYEQYF. CDR3 nucleotides: TGTGCCAGCAGCGGGACGTCTACCTACGAGCAGTACTTC.

This clonotype was seen ten or more times. The chain recombines TRBV10-3 with TRBJ2-2, with D perhaps matching TRBD1 or TRBD2 (5 bases each). V shed 10 bases and J shed 2 bases, with 14 bases lying between them. The CDR3 is 14 residues long. CDR1 is ENHRY, CDR2 SYGVKD, per germline. In nucleotides, the CDR3 is TGTGCCACTCATGGGACGGTTAACACCGGGGAGCTGTTTTTT. This encodes CATHGTVNTGELFF.

The J gene is TRBJ1-4, the V gene TRBV2, with D possibly matching TRBD1 (5 bases). The germline V gene encodes CDR1 SNHLY and CDR2 FYNNEI. V gave up 6 bases and J gave up 4 bases, with 21 bases separating them. The CDR3 covers 17 residues. DNA for the CDR3: TGTGCCAGCAGCCAAGAGATAGGAAGCCAGGGTAATGAAAAACTGTTTTTT. Amino acid sequence: CASSQEIGSQGNEKLFF.

Points on this clonotype: Its ends do not fully match the called genes, so a read error is possible. V and J are TRBV5-1 and TRBJ1-6; D is possibly TRBD1 (5 bases). There are 16 residues in the CDR3. CDR1 is SGHRS and CDR2 is YFSETQ in the germline V gene. CDR3 nucleotides: TGTGCCAGCAGCTTGGAGGCAGGGTGGAGTAATTCACCCCTCCACTTT. Translated: CASSLEAGWSNSPLHF.

J is TRBJ2-6 and V is TRBV2, with 8 bases identical to TRBD1. The length of the CDR3 is 17 residues. CDR1 SNHLY and CDR2 FYNNEI come from the germline V gene. J lost 4 bases, V lost 6 bases, and 11 bases had no gene match. The CDR3 spells CASSLDRAWRGANVLTF. CDR3 DNA: TGTGCCAGCAGCTTGGACAGGGCATGGAGGGGGGCCAACGTCCTGACTTTC. Full variable domain (missing parts from reference TRBV2 and TRBJ2-6): EPEVTQTPSHQVTQMGQEVILRCVPISNHLYFYWYRQILGQKVEFLVSFYNNEISEKSEIFDDQFSVERPDGSNFTLKIRSTKLEDSAMYFCASSLDRAWRGANVLTFGAGSRLTVL.

In this sample, this clonotype turned up a few times. Compared with germline, one end of the junction differs, possibly owing to a read error. For the CDR3, the DNA is TGTGCCAGCAGTGGAGGGACGAGCTACGAGCAGTACTTC. It encodes CASSGGTSYEQYF. The chain has TRBV10-3 and TRBJ2-7; D may be TRBD2 (6 bases). CDR1 and CDR2 (germline): ENHRY, SYGVKD. The CDR3 is made up of 13 amino acids.

The V gene is TRBV5-5, the J gene TRBJ2-5, with unresolved D. CDR1 is SGHKS, CDR2 YYEKEE, per germline (reference sequence). The CDR3 spans 13 residues. Trimming pared 1 base from V and 7 bases from J, leaving 11 bases between. CDR3 nucleotide sequence: TGTGCCAGCAGCTTGAAGGAGCTCGGGACCCAGTACTTC. This sequence encodes CASSLKELGTQYF.

Turning to this clonotype: The junction does not match germline at one end; this may be a read error. The chain employs TRBV11-1 and TRBJ2-7; tentative D call: TRBD2 (7 bases). Germline V lookup: CDR1 SGHAT, CDR2 FQDESV (reference sequence). The CDR3 totals 15 residues. Here the CDR3 reads CASSLGAGDGNEQYF. The CDR3 DNA sequence: TGCGCCAGCAGCTTGGGGGCGGGAGACGGGAACGAGCAGTACTTC.

In this sample, this clonotype turned up a few times. The chain combines TRBV20-1 with TRBJ1-2; no clear D. The CDR3 runs to 14 residues. V lost 0 bases and J lost 1, with 9 bases in between. Per the germline V gene, CDR1 is DFQATT and CDR2 is SNEGSKA (reference sequence). CDR3 in DNA: TGCAGTGCTAGAGATGACGGAGTTAACTATGGCTACACCTTC. It translates to CSARDDGVNYGYTF.

This chain uses TRBV29-1 with TRBJ1-2, with 9 bases aligning to TRBD1. There are 14 residues in the CDR3. With 7 bases clipped from V and 6 bases from J, the junction kept 12 bases outside the gene matches. CDR1 and CDR2 from the germline V gene are SQVTM and ANQGSEA. The DNA of the CDR3 is TGCAGCGCAGCCGGGACAGGGAATTCGCATGGCTACACCTTC. Its protein is CSAAGTGNSHGYTF.

V gene TRBV15 combines with J gene TRBJ1-1; TRBD1 agrees at 9 bases. J was trimmed by 4 bases and V by 4 bases; bases with no gene match: 13. From germline, CDR1 is LNHNV and CDR2 YYDKDF (reference sequence). The CDR3 has 17 amino acids. As DNA, the CDR3 is TGTGCCACCAGCAAACGGACAGGGGACCGTTGGGGCACTGAAGCTTTCTTT. As protein: CATSKRTGDRWGTEAFF. Full variable domain (outside the CDR3, taken from reference TRBV15 and TRBJ1-1): DAMVIQNPRYQVTQFGKPVTLSCSQTLNHNVMYWYQQKSSQAPKLLFHYYDKDFNNEADTPDNFQSRRPNTSFCFLDIRSPGLGDTAMYLCATSKRTGDRWGTEAFFGQGTRLTVV.

As to this clonotype: At one boundary the junction diverges from the germline segment, which might be a read error. The J gene is TRBJ2-2, the V gene TRBV24-1; TRBD2 is a possible D gene (5 bases). CDR3 length: 16 amino acids. Germline V gene data show CDR1 as KGHDR and CDR2 as SFDVKD. Here the CDR3 reads CATSDLPWRNTEELFF. The CDR3 nucleotides are TGTGCCACCAGTGATCTACCCTGGAGGAACACCGAGGAGCTGTTTTTT.

The chain recombines TRBV11-1 with TRBJ2-2; 7 bases map to TRBD2. After removal of 4 bases from V and 7 bases from J, the junction contained 15 bases not matched to a gene. The CDR3 is 17 residues long. Germline V gene sequence: CDR1 SGHAT, CDR2 FQDESV (reference sequence). The CDR3 coding sequence is TGTGCCAGCAGCTCGAGAGCGGGAAAGGGAGGCGGCGGGGAGCTGTTTTTT. Translation gives CASSSRAGKGGGGELFF. Looking up the rest from reference TRBV11-1 and TRBJ2-2 gives the full variable domain: EAEVAQSPRYKITEKSQAVAFWCDPISGHATLYWYRQILGQGPELLVQFQDESVVDDSQLPKDRFSAERLKGVDSTLKIQPAELGDSAMYLCASSSRAGKGGGGELFFGEGSRLTVL.

The chain is built from TRBV10-3 and TRBJ2-7, with TRBD1 matching 7 bases. Germline V gene data show CDR1 as ENHRY and CDR2 as SYGVKD. CDR3 size: 14 residues. V trimming: 7 bases; J trimming: 1 base; junction bases outside the gene matches: 7. The CDR3 nucleotides are TGTGCCATCACCGGGACAGCCTTTTCCTACGAGCAGTACTTC. Amino acids: CAITGTAFSYEQYF.

This chain's CDR3 is CSAIRGPGNTIYF. The CDR3 DNA sequence: TGCAGTGCAATCAGGGGGCCTGGAAACACCATATATTTT. The chain is built from TRBV20-1 and TRBJ1-3; 8 bases line up with TRBD1. The germline gives CDR1 DFQATT, CDR2 SNEGSKA (reference sequence). The CDR3 is 13 amino acids. The V segment lost 6 bases and the J segment 2 bases; nucleotides outside the gene matches: 3.

As for this clonotype: A much larger clone lies one base from this, so it may be a read error. The rearrangement links TRBV11-2 to TRBJ2-5; 9 bases match TRBD2. Germline V CDR1 and CDR2: SGHAT, FQNNGV. J lost 9 bases, V lost 1 base, and 12 bases had no gene match. The CDR3 length is 16 residues. In DNA, the CDR3 is TGTGCCAGCAGCTTAGGGGGGCGGGAGGGTCGTAAGGCCCAGTACTTC. Its translation is CASSLGGREGRKAQYF.

The chain couples TRBV10-3 to TRBJ2-7, with 7 bases lining up with TRBD2. Trimming cost V 7 bases and J 0 bases; bases outside gene matches: 6. CDR1 is ENHRY, CDR2 SYGVKD, per germline. There are 14 residues in the CDR3. The CDR3 DNA reads as TGTGCCATCACTGGGGACTATTACTCCTACGAGCAGTACTTC. It codes for CAITGDYYSYEQYF.

This clonotype was counted ten times or more. V is TRBV7-9 and J is TRBJ2-5; unclear D gene. Germline V gene lookup returns CDR1 SEHNR and CDR2 FQNEAQ (reference sequence). The V and J ends lost 6 bases and 4 bases respectively, with 12 bases between them. The CDR3 spans 13 residues. CDR3 nucleotide sequence: TGTGCCAGCAGGCGATCGGTGGGAGAGACCCAGTACTTC. It codes for CASRRSVGETQYF.

The CDR3 sequence: CSVEIGAYGYTF. In nucleotides, the CDR3 is TGCAGCGTTGAAATTGGCGCCTATGGCTACACCTTC. The chain employs TRBV29-1 and TRBJ1-2, with D unclear. The V end was cut by 2 bases, the J end by 4 bases, with 8 bases between. The germline V gene has CDR1 SQVTM and CDR2 ANQGSEA. The CDR3 totals 12 residues.

This clonotype was detected many times. The rearrangement links TRBV10-3 to TRBJ2-7, with D possibly TRBD2 on 6 matching bases. Germline CDR1 is ENHRY and CDR2 is SYGVKD. Trimming stripped 0 bases from V and 2 bases from J, with 8 bases between. The CDR3 is 14 amino acids. The chain's CDR3 is CAISESRLAYEQYF. CDR3 DNA: TGTGCCATCAGTGAGTCTCGACTAGCCTACGAGCAGTACTTC.

The rearrangement uses TRBV10-3 and TRBJ2-7; D call uncertain. V lost 3 bases and J lost 7, with 7 bases in between. The CDR3 sequence is 11 residues long. Germline-derived CDR1 and CDR2 are ENHRY and SYGVKD. CDR3 in amino acids: CAISEWDEQYF. As DNA, the CDR3 is TGTGCCATCAGTGAATGGGATGAGCAGTACTTC.

As concerns this clonotype: This may stem from a read error, because a much larger clone lies one nucleotide away. The chain combines TRBV19 with TRBJ1-6; D not certain. The CDR3 covers 12 residues. The germline gives CDR1 LNHDA, CDR2 SQIVND (reference sequence). The CDR3 protein is CASSSWNSPPHF. CDR3 DNA: TGTGCCAGTAGTAGCTGGAATTCACCCCCCCACTTT.

In its sample, this clonotype was seen a few times. V and J are TRBV2 and TRBJ1-5; no firm D call. The CDR3 contains 15 residues. The ends were cut back, 3 bases at V and 3 bases at J, with 12 bases in the middle. Looked up from germline, CDR1 is SNHLY and CDR2 is FYNNEI. The CDR3 nucleotides read TGTGCCAGCAGTGAGCCCCCAGGTTACAATCAGCCCCAGCATTTT. Its protein is CASSEPPGYNQPQHF.

CDR3 loop: CASSYKWEVTYEQYF. The CDR3 region has the DNA TGTGCCAGCAGTTACAAGTGGGAGGTAACCTACGAGCAGTACTTC. The chain carries TRBV6-6 and TRBJ2-7; a possible D gene is TRBD2 (6 bases). The ends were cut back, 2 bases at V and 2 bases at J, with 13 bases in the middle. Germline-derived CDR1 and CDR2 are MNHNY and SVGAGI (reference sequence). The CDR3 is 15 residues long.

V is TRBV20-1 and J is TRBJ1-1; 8 nucleotides match TRBD1. CDR1 is DFQATT and CDR2 is SNEGSKA in the germline V gene (reference sequence). This CDR3 is 10 amino acids long. Trimming took 6 bases from V and 11 from J; bases not matched to a gene: 5. The CDR3 nucleotides are TGCAGTGCCGGGGGGACAGGCGCTTTCTTT. It specifies CSAGGTGAFF.